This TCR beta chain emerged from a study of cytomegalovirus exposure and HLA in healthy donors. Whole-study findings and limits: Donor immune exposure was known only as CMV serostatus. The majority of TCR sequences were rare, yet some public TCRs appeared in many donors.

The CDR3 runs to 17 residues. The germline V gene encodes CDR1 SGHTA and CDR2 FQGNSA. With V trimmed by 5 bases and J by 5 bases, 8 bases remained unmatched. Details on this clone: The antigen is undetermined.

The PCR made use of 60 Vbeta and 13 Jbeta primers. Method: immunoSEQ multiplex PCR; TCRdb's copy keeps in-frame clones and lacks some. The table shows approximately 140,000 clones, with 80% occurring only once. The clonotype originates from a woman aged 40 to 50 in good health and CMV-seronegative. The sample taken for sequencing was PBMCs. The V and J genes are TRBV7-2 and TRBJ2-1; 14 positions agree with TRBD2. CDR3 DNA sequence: TGTGCCAGCAGCCCCCGACTAGCGGGGGGGCTTGACAATGAGCAGTTCTTC. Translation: CASSPRLAGGLDNEQFF.